The clone carrying this TCR beta chain showed up just once. These data come from a study of blood T cell repertoires in COVID-19. Looking at the study overall: Researchers got acute and convalescent COVID-19 samples from the United States, Italy and Spain. PBMCs, B-cell-depleted T cells, or T cells were the source of the cDNA or gDNA that made up the material.

Clones were sequenced by immunoSEQ multiplex PCR, and TCRdb holds only the in-frame ones, with some missing. The table has about 300,000 clones, around 90% seen once; the top ten hold approximately 7.5%. This TCR derives from a woman aged 25 to 45 with COVID-19, enrolled during active disease. The sequenced sample consisted of peripheral blood.

CDR3 DNA: TGCGCCAGCAGCCAAGATGGCAGGGCTGGAAACACCATATATTTT. It specifies CASSQDGRAGNTIYF. The chain uses TRBV4-1 and TRBJ1-3; D possibly corresponds to TRBD1 (5 bases). V lost 0 bases and J 2 bases, leaving 8 bases between the germline ends. This CDR3 has 15 residues. Per the germline V gene, CDR1 is MGHRA and CDR2 is YSYEKL.